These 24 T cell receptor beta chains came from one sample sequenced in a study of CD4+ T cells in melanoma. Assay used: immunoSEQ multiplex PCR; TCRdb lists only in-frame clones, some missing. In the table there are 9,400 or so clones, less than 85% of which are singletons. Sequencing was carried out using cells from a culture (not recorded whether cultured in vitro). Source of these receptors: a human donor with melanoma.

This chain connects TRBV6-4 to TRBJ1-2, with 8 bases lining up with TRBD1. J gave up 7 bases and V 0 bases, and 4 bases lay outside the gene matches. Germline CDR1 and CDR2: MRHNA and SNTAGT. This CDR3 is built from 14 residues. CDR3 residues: CASSDSDRDTGYTF. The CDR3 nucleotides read TGTGCCAGCAGTGACTCGGACAGGGATACTGGCTACACCTTC.

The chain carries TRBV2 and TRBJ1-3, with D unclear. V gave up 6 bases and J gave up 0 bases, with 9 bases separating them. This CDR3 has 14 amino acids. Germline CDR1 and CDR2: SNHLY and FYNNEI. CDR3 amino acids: CASSRALSGNTIYF. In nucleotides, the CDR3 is TGTGCCAGCAGCCGGGCCCTCTCTGGAAACACCATATATTTT.

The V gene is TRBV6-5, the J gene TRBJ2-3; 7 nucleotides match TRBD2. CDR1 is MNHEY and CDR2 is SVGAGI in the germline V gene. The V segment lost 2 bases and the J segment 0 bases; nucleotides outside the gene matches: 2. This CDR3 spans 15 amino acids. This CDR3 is CASSYRRGSTDTQYF. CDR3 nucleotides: TGTGCCAGCAGTTACCGGCGGGGGAGCACAGATACGCAGTATTTT.

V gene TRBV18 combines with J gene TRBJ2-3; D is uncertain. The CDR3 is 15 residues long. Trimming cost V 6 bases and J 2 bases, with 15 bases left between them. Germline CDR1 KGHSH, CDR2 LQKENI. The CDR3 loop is CASSTSRAPTDTQYF. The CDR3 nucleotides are TGTGCCAGCTCCACGAGCCGGGCCCCCACAGATACGCAGTATTTT.

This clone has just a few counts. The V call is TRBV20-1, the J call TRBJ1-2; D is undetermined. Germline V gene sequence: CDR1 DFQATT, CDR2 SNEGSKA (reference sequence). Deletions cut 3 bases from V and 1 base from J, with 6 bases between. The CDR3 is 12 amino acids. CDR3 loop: CSASTDNYGYTF. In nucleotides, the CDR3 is TGCAGTGCTAGTACCGATAACTATGGCTACACCTTC.

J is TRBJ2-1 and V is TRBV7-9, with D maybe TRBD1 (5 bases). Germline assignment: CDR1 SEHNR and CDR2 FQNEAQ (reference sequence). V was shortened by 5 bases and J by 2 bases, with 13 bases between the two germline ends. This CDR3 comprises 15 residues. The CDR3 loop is CASSPSQGPYNEQFF. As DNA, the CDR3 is TGTGCCAGCAGCCCATCGCAGGGTCCCTACAATGAGCAGTTCTTC.

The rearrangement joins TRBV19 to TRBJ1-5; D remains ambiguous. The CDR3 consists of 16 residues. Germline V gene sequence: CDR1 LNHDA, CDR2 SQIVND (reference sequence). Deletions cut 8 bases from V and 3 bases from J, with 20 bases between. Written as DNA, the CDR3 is TGTGCCAGTGTGGGCGCGGGTCTGGTTAACAATCAGCCCCAGCATTTT. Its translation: CASVGAGLVNNQPQHF.

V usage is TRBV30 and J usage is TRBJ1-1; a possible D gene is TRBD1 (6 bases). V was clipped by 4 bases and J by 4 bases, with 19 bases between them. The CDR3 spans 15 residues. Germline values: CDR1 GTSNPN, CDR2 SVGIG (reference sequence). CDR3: CAWNRGGPAGTEAFF. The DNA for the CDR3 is TGTGCCTGGAACCGGGGGGGCCCTGCGGGCACTGAAGCTTTCTTT.

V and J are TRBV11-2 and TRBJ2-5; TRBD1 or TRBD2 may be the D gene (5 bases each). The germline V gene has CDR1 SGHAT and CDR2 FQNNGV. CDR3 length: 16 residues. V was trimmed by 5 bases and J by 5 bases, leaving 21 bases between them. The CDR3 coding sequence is TGTGCCAGCAGCCGTAACCTCGGGACCGGTTGGGAGACCCAGTACTTC. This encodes CASSRNLGTGWETQYF.

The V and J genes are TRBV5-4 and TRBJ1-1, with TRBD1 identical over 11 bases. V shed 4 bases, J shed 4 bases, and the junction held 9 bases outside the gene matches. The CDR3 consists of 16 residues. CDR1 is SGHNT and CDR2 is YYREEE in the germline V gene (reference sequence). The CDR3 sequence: CASSPRDRGRGTEAFF. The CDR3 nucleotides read TGTGCCAGCAGCCCCCGGGACAGGGGGAGAGGCACTGAAGCTTTCTTT.

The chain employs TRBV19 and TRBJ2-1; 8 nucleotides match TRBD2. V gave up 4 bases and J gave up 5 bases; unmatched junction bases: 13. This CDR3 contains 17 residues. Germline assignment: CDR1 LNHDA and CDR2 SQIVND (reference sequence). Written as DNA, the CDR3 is TGTGCCAGTAGTACCCGGGGTTCGGGACTAGGGGACAATGAGCAGTTCTTC. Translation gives CASSTRGSGLGDNEQFF.

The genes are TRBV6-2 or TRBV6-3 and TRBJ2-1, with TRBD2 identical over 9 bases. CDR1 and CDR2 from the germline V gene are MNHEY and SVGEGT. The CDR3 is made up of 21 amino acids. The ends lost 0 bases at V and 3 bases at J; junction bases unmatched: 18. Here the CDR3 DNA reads TGTGCCAGCAGTTACTCGACGTCTAGCGGGGCTAACTACCGAGACTACAATGAGCAGTTCTTC. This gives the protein CASSYSTSSGANYRDYNEQFF.

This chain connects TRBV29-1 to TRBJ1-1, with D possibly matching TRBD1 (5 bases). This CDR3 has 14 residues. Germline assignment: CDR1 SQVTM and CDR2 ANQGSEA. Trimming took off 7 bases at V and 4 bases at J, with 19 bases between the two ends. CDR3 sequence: CSGGPGPGGTEAFF. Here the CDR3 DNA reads TGCAGCGGCGGGCCGGGCCCCGGGGGCACTGAAGCTTTCTTT.

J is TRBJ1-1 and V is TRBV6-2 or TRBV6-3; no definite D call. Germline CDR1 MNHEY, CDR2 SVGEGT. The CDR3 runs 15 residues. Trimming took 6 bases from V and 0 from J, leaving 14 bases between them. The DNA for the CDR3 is TGTGCCAGCAGCTTGAGAGTCGATCTGAACACTGAAGCTTTCTTT. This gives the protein CASSLRVDLNTEAFF.

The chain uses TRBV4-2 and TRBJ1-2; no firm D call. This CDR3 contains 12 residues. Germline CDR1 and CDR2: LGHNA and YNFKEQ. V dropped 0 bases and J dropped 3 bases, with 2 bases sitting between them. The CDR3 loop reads CASSQEYYGYTF. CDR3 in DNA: TGTGCCAGCAGCCAAGAATACTATGGCTACACCTTC.

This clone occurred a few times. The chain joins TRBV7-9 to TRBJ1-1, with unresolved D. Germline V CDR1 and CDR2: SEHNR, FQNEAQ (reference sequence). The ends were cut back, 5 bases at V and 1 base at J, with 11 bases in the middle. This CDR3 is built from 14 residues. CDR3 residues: CASSARGANTEAFF. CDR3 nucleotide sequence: TGTGCCAGCAGCGCCAGAGGCGCGAACACTGAAGCTTTCTTT.

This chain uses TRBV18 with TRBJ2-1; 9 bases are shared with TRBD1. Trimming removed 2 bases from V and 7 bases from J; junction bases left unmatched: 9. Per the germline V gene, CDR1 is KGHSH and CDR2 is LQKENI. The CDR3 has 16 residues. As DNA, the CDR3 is TGTGCCAGCTCACCAGCACCGGGACAGGGTAGAAATGAGCAGTTCTTC. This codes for CASSPAPGQGRNEQFF.

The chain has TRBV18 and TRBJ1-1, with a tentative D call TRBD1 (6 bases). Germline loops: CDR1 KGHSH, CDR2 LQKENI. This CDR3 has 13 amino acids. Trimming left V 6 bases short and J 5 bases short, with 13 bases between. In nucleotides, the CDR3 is TGTGCCAGCTCCCAGGTAGGGGGGACTGAAGCTTTCTTT. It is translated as CASSQVGGTEAFF.

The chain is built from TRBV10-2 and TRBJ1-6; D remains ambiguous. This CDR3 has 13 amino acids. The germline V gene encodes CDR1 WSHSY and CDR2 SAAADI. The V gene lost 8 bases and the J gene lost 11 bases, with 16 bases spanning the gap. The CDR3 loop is CASVAFRMAPLHF. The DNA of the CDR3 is TGCGCCAGCGTCGCCTTTCGCATGGCACCCCTCCACTTT.

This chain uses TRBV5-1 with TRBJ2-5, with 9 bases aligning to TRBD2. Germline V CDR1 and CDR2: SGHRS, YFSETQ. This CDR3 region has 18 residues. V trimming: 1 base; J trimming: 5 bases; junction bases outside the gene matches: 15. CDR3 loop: CASSLSVVGRGGHETQYF. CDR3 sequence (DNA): TGCGCCAGCAGCTTGTCCGTAGTTGGGCGGGGGGGCCATGAGACCCAGTACTTC.

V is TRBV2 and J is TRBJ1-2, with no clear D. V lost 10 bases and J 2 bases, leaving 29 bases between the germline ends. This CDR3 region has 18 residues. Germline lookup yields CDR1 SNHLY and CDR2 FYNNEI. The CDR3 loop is CAISRRETLEVANYGYTF. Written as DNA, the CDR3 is TGTGCCATCTCCCGTCGTGAAACCCTGGAAGTAGCGAACTATGGCTACACCTTC.

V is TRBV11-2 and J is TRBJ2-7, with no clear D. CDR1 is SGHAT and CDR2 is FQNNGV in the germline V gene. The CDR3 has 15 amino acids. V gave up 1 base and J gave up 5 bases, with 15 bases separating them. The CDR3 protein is CASSLVRSPWNEQYF. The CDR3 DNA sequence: TGTGCCAGCAGCTTAGTTAGGTCTCCCTGGAACGAGCAGTACTTC. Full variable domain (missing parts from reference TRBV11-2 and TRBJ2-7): EAGVAQSPRYKIIEKRQSVAFWCNPISGHATLYWYQQILGQGPKLLIQFQNNGVVDDSQLPKDRFSAERLKGVDSTLKIQPAKLEDSAVYLCASSLVRSPWNEQYFGPGTRLTVT.

CDR3 in amino acids: CASSLMPHEQFF. CDR3 DNA sequence: TGTGCCAGCAGCTTAATGCCCCATGAGCAGTTCTTC. The chain couples TRBV13 to TRBJ2-1, with no clear D. This CDR3 has 12 residues. The germline V gene encodes CDR1 PRHDT and CDR2 FYEKMQ (reference sequence). The V gene lost 2 bases and the J gene lost 8 bases, with 7 bases spanning the gap.

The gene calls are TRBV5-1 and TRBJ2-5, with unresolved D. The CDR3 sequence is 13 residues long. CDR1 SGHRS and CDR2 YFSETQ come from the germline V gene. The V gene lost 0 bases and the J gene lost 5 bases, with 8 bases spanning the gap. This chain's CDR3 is CASSLAGRETQYF. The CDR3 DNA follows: TGCGCCAGCAGCTTGGCAGGCCGGGAGACCCAGTACTTC.